Below are 23 T cell receptor beta chains sequenced from a single sample in a study of shared clonotypes between healthy human individuals (dated by TCRdb to the early 2020s). The library was built by means of the immunoSEQ multiplex PCR assay. TCRdb carries this immuneACCESS record with in-frame sequences only. Its versions omit some clonotypes, under half of them owing to an unresolved V gene in the studies checked, with the rest unexplained. For this sample there are about 2.1 million clones; around 95% appear just once. Roughly 1.7% of the sample rests with the top ten. CD8 naive samples were CD45RO-negative cells positively selected for CCR7, giving a CD45RA+CCR7+ population that excluded TemRA cells. Sequences were obtained from naive CD8+ T cells from PBMCs. The cell subset or site label for this specimen denotes: CD45RA+CCR7+. These receptors were taken from a man younger than 30 in good health. Some clones in this sample may be carry-over from other donors' samples.

This chain connects TRBV4-3 to TRBJ1-6, with D unclear. The ends were cut back, 0 bases at V and 8 bases at J, with 17 bases in the middle. This CDR3 contains 17 residues. The germline V gene encodes CDR1 LGHNA and CDR2 YSLEER. The CDR3 DNA reads as TGCGCCAGCAGCCAAGATGCTGAGGGCCTGGGGTATTCACCCCTCCACTTT. Amino acids: CASSQDAEGLGYSPLHF.

The rearrangement joins TRBV6-1 to TRBJ1-4; D is unresolved. CDR3 size: 19 residues. Germline loops: CDR1 MNHNS, CDR2 SASEGT. The V end was cut by 1 base, the J end by 2 bases, with 20 bases between. The CDR3 DNA reads TGTGCCAGCAGTGAAGGCGAACAGACCTTAACCGGCACTAATGAAAAACTGTTTTTT. Translated, it gives CASSEGEQTLTGTNEKLFF.

This chain joins TRBV10-3 and TRBJ1-2; D is ambiguous. The CDR3 is 15 residues long. Germline values: CDR1 ENHRY, CDR2 SYGVKD. V lost 3 bases, J lost 6 bases, and 17 bases lay in between. CDR3 sequence (DNA): TGTGCCATCAGTGACCCTAGTCGACGGATCGATGGCTACACCTTC. This translates into CAISDPSRRIDGYTF.

The gene calls are TRBV28 and TRBJ2-7; tentative D call: TRBD2 (6 bases). V lost 10 bases to trimming and J lost 1 base, with 11 bases between them. The germline gives CDR1 MDHEN, CDR2 SYDVKM. CDR3 length: 12 amino acids. The CDR3 loop reads CATLGGSYEQYF. DNA of the CDR3: TGTGCCACCTTGGGGGGATCCTACGAGCAGTACTTC.

This clone was seen once. The J gene is TRBJ1-1, the V gene TRBV6-6; D gene ambiguous. This CDR3 is built from 12 residues. The V end lost 6 bases, the J end lost 10 bases, and 15 bases lay between the germline ends. The germline V gene encodes CDR1 MNHNY and CDR2 SVGAGI (reference sequence). CDR3 bases: TGTGCCAGCAGGGACGAAACGGGAGGAGCTTTCTTT. Translated: CASRDETGGAFF.

The chain joins TRBV6-5 to TRBJ2-1; possibly TRBD1 for D (6 bases). Germline assignment: CDR1 MNHEY and CDR2 SVGAGI. Trimming shortened V by 7 bases and J by 2 bases, and 15 bases separated the two germline ends. The length of the CDR3 is 15 residues. CDR3 DNA sequence: TGTGCCAGCACCCCGGGACACCCTACCTACAATGAGCAGTTCTTC. Its translation is CASTPGHPTYNEQFF.

The chain uses TRBV7-2 and TRBJ1-1; TRBD1 matches 7 bases. CDR3 size: 13 residues. From germline, CDR1 is SGHTA and CDR2 FQGNSA. V shed 2 bases, J shed 6 bases, and the junction held 3 bases outside the gene matches. DNA of the CDR3: TGTGCCAGCAGCTTACAGGGGGGGCCTGAAGCTTTCTTT. Its protein is CASSLQGGPEAFF.

The chain carries TRBV6-1 and TRBJ2-7, with TRBD1 matching over 9 bases. With V trimmed by 8 bases and J by 5 bases, 7 bases remained unmatched. The CDR3 is 13 amino acids. CDR1 is MNHNS and CDR2 is SASEGT in the germline V gene. CDR3: CASATGGVHEQYF. DNA for the CDR3: TGTGCCAGCGCGACAGGGGGAGTCCACGAGCAGTACTTC.

This chain links TRBV28 with TRBJ2-3, with 8 bases identical to TRBD2. Germline V CDR1 and CDR2: MDHEN, SYDVKM. V shed 3 bases, J shed 4 bases, and the junction held 6 bases outside the gene matches. The CDR3 spans 15 residues. CDR3 protein: CASSLPGGPADTQYF. CDR3 in DNA: TGTGCCAGCAGTTTGCCGGGAGGGCCCGCAGATACGCAGTATTTT.

V is TRBV27 and J is TRBJ2-5, with unresolved D. Germline V gives CDR1 MNHEY, CDR2 SMNVEV (reference sequence). The CDR3 extends over 14 amino acids. V lost 5 bases to trimming and J lost 5 bases, with 15 bases between them. CDR3 in DNA: TGTGCCAGCAGTCACAACAAGGGTCCTGAGACCCAGTACTTC. Translating gives CASSHNKGPETQYF.

This clone was counted a single time. The rearrangement links TRBV4-3 to TRBJ2-5; D may be TRBD2 (6 bases). Germline values: CDR1 LGHNA, CDR2 YSLEER. V gave up 0 bases and J gave up 0 bases, with 11 bases separating them. The CDR3 consists of 16 residues. The chain's CDR3 is CASSQDGGTYQETQYF. In DNA form, the CDR3 reads TGCGCCAGCAGCCAAGACGGCGGGACGTACCAAGAGACCCAGTACTTC.

J is TRBJ2-7 and V is TRBV4-1; weak D call: TRBD2 (6 bases). Per the germline V gene, CDR1 is MGHRA and CDR2 is YSYEKL. The length of the CDR3 is 15 residues. V lost 6 bases and J lost 5, with 20 bases in between. CDR3 amino acids: CASRHTTEWRDEQYF. CDR3 coding DNA: TGCGCCAGCAGGCATACCACCGAATGGAGGGACGAGCAGTACTTC.

In this sample, this clone turned up once. The chain employs TRBV7-9 and TRBJ1-4; D is uncertain. Germline loops: CDR1 SEHNR, CDR2 FQNEAQ (reference sequence). The germline V and J ends were trimmed by 4 bases and 0 bases, with 12 bases remaining between them. The CDR3 is 16 residues long. This CDR3 is CASSSKAVATNEKLFF. The DNA of the CDR3 is TGTGCCAGCAGCTCCAAGGCGGTTGCAACTAATGAAAAACTGTTTTTT.

The chain couples TRBV5-6 to TRBJ2-7; D is unclear. V was pared by 1 base and J by 0 bases, with 8 bases between. The germline V gene encodes CDR1 SGHDT and CDR2 YYEEEE. This CDR3 has 14 residues. This chain's CDR3 is CASSLKPSSYEQYF. The CDR3 DNA reads TGTGCCAGCAGCTTGAAGCCCAGCTCCTACGAGCAGTACTTC.

The chain is built from TRBV7-9 and TRBJ2-5; TRBD2 aligns across 7 bases. Germline V CDR1 and CDR2: SEHNR, FQNEAQ (reference sequence). The J segment lost 7 bases and the V segment lost 2 bases, leaving 10 bases of the junction unmatched. CDR3 length: 15 residues. CDR3 sequence: CASSLPRLASVTQYF. CDR3 sequence (DNA): TGTGCCAGCAGCTTACCTAGACTAGCTAGCGTGACCCAGTACTTC.

The V and J genes are TRBV15 and TRBJ1-5; no definite D call. The ends were cut back, 8 bases at V and 2 bases at J, with 16 bases in the middle. Germline CDR1 and CDR2: LNHNV and YYDKDF (reference sequence). The CDR3 has 15 residues. The CDR3: CATSHEALGNQPQHF. For the CDR3, the DNA is TGTGCCACCTCTCACGAGGCATTGGGCAATCAGCCCCAGCATTTT. Looking up the rest from reference TRBV15 and TRBJ1-5 gives the full variable domain: DAMVIQNPRYQVTQFGKPVTLSCSQTLNHNVMYWYQQKSSQAPKLLFHYYDKDFNNEADTPDNFQSRRPNTSFCFLDIRSPGLGDTAMYLCATSHEALGNQPQHFGDGTRLSIL.

The rearrangement uses TRBV2 and TRBJ2-3; 8 nucleotides line up with TRBD1. J was trimmed by 0 bases and V by 9 bases; bases with no gene match: 2. The length of the CDR3 is 13 residues. Germline loops: CDR1 SNHLY, CDR2 FYNNEI. This chain's CDR3 is CARRQGSTDTQYF. CDR3 in DNA: TGTGCCAGACGACAGGGGAGCACAGATACGCAGTATTTT.

The CDR3 nucleotides are TGCGCCAGCGAAGGGCCTATTCAGGAGCAGTTCTTC. It codes for CASEGPIQEQFF. This chain joins TRBV10-2 and TRBJ2-1, with D uncertain. Germline V gene data show CDR1 as WSHSY and CDR2 as SAAADI. The CDR3 is made up of 12 amino acids. The V gene lost 8 bases and the J gene lost 10 bases, with 15 bases spanning the gap.

About this clone itself: The same CDR3 arises from other DNA sequences in this sample as well. The V gene is TRBV28, the J gene TRBJ2-2, with D hard to call. The CDR3 totals 13 residues. The V end lost 1 base, the J end lost 5 bases, and 5 bases lay between the germline ends. Looked up from germline, CDR1 is MDHEN and CDR2 is SYDVKM. This CDR3 reads CASSLSATGELFF. The DNA for the CDR3 is TGTGCCAGCAGTTTATCGGCTACCGGGGAGCTGTTTTTT.

This chain joins TRBV7-9 and TRBJ1-3; 9 nucleotides match TRBD1. The CDR3 runs to 15 residues. The V gene's germline CDR1 is SEHNR and CDR2 FQNEAQ (reference sequence). The V segment lost 3 bases and the J segment 2 bases; nucleotides outside the gene matches: 2. DNA of the CDR3: TGTGCCAGCAGCTTTGGGACAGGGCCTGGAAACACCATATATTTT. Its protein is CASSFGTGPGNTIYF.

Regarding this clone: Different DNA sequences within this sample yield the same CDR3. The chain joins TRBV5-6 to TRBJ2-2; the D is unclear. Trimming left V 2 bases short and J 6 bases short, with 5 bases between. This CDR3 has 12 residues. CDR1 and CDR2 from the germline V gene are SGHDT and YYEEEE. CDR3 protein: CASSFSPGELFF. The CDR3 DNA reads TGTGCCAGCAGCTTTTCCCCCGGGGAGCTGTTTTTT.

This chain connects TRBV9 to TRBJ2-7, with unresolved D. The CDR3 has 14 amino acids. V was shortened by 2 bases and J by 5 bases, with 14 bases between the two germline ends. Germline CDR1 and CDR2: SGDLS and YYNGEE. Here the CDR3 reads CASSVLDRRDEQYF. DNA for the CDR3: TGTGCCAGCAGCGTGTTAGACCGTCGCGACGAGCAGTACTTC.

This clone came up once. V gene TRBV4-3 combines with J gene TRBJ1-2, with no clear D. CDR3 size: 15 residues. Germline CDR1 reads LGHNA; CDR2 reads YSLEER. V lost 4 bases, J lost 0 bases, and 12 bases lay in between. The DNA of the CDR3 is TGCGCCAGCAGCCCAAAGTCGGGATCTAACTATGGCTACACCTTC. As protein: CASSPKSGSNYGYTF.